This passage covers 20 T cell receptor beta chains from one sample sequenced in a study of T cells in Graves' hyperthyroidism and ophthalmopathy. RNA transcripts served as the template for amplifying TCR beta CDR3 regions. First-round RT-PCR targeting the TCR CDR3 was performed with the HTBI primer set. Each CDR3 protein gets one entry after TCRdb re-called the multiplex PCR reads with MiXCR. This table has about 540,000 distinct CDR3 sequences, just over 45% appearing once. The sample comprised peripheral blood or thyroid tissue (not recorded which). These receptors were collected from a young woman with Graves' hyperthyroidism.

In this sample, this clonotype turned up a few times. The CDR3 loop reads CASSPGTGVFSNQPQHF. The DNA of the CDR3 is TGTGCCAGCAGTCCCGGGACAGGGGTTTTTAGCAATCAGCCCCAGCATTTT. The chain has TRBV27 and TRBJ1-5; TRBD1 aligns across 10 bases. The germline CDR1 and CDR2 sequences are MNHEY and SMNVEV (reference sequence). The CDR3 length is 17 residues. V lost 5 bases to trimming and J lost 0 bases; unmatched junction nucleotides: 7.

V and J are TRBV29-1 and TRBJ1-1; D not resolved. With 8 bases removed from V and 1 base from J, the gap between germline ends came to 8 bases. The CDR3 covers 11 residues. Germline lookup yields CDR1 SQVTM and CDR2 ANQGSEA. The CDR3, as DNA: TGCAGCTTGACAACGAACACTGAAGCTTTCTTT. It specifies CSLTTNTEAFF.

This chain links TRBV12-3 or TRBV12-4 with TRBJ1-2; 9 nucleotides match TRBD1. The CDR3 sequence is 14 residues long. V lost 4 bases and J lost 4; bases outside the gene matches: 4. CDR3 in amino acids: CASSSQTGGYGYTF. The CDR3 DNA is TGTGCCAGCAGTTCCCAGACAGGGGGCTATGGCTACACCTTC.

This clonotype was seen once. This chain uses TRBV6-2 or TRBV6-3 with TRBJ1-2, with a weak D call TRBD1 (5 bases). Germline V gene lookup returns CDR1 MNHEY and CDR2 SVGEGT. Trimming left V 5 bases short and J 6 bases short, with 22 bases between. The CDR3 runs 16 residues. CDR3 sequence reads: CASSTRQITQKHGYTF. The CDR3 DNA follows: TGTGCCAGCAGTACCCGACAGATTACCCAGAAGCATGGCTACACCTTC.

This clonotype was observed at least ten times. The chain has TRBV9 and TRBJ1-4; maybe TRBD1 (5 bases). The CDR3 contains 15 residues. Germline V gene lookup returns CDR1 SGDLS and CDR2 YYNGEE. Trimming cost V 2 bases and J 8 bases, with 16 bases left between them. CDR3 coding DNA: TGTGCCAGCAGCGTTTGGGGAGGGGTCGAAGAAAAACTGTTTTTT. As protein: CASSVWGGVEEKLFF.

The chain links TRBV2 to TRBJ1-2; no reliable D call. From germline, CDR1 is SNHLY and CDR2 FYNNEI. V lost 6 bases and J 6 bases, leaving 26 bases between the germline ends. The CDR3 is 17 amino acids. CDR3: CASRLLESQDKGNGYTF. CDR3 in DNA: TGTGCCAGCAGGTTATTGGAAAGCCAAGATAAGGGTAATGGCTACACCTTC.

This clonotype has a count of ten or more. This chain joins TRBV19 and TRBJ2-2; D not certain. CDR1 LNHDA and CDR2 SQIVND come from the germline V gene (reference sequence). V lost 7 bases, J lost 6 bases, and 18 bases lay in between. This CDR3 region has 15 residues. The CDR3 sequence is CASTSPQAAAGELFF. The DNA for the CDR3 is TGTGCCAGTACATCCCCCCAGGCGGCTGCCGGGGAGCTGTTTTTT. Variable domain in full (rest from reference TRBV19 and TRBJ2-2): DGGITQSPKYLFRKEGQNVTLSCEQNLNHDAMYWYRQDPGQGLRLIYYSQIVNDFQKGDIAEGYSVSREKKESFPLTVTSAQKNPTAFYLCASTSPQAAAGELFFGEGSRLTVL.

This clonotype was recorded at least ten times. The chain links TRBV19 to TRBJ1-3; a possible D gene is TRBD1 (5 bases). The CDR3 has 13 amino acids. V lost 4 bases and J 5 bases, leaving 9 bases between the germline ends. Looked up from germline, CDR1 is LNHDA and CDR2 is SQIVND (reference sequence). In nucleotides, the CDR3 is TGTGCCAGTAGTACCGGACAACGAAACACCATATATTTT. Translated, it gives CASSTGQRNTIYF.

The chain recombines TRBV24-1 with TRBJ1-4; a weak D match, TRBD1 (5 bases). The germline CDR1 and CDR2 sequences are KGHDR and SFDVKD. Trimming removed 0 bases at V and 8 bases at J, with 12 bases between. The CDR3 contains 15 residues. The CDR3 DNA sequence: TGTGCCACCAGTGATTTGGGCAGGGTAGACGAAAAACTGTTTTTT. This codes for CATSDLGRVDEKLFF.

This clonotype was counted many times. V gene TRBV24-1 combines with J gene TRBJ1-1, with 7 bases aligning to TRBD1. Germline-derived CDR1 and CDR2 are KGHDR and SFDVKD. There are 13 residues in the CDR3. The J segment lost 1 base and the V segment lost 10 bases, leaving 5 bases of the junction unmatched. As DNA, the CDR3 is TGTGCCACGTCCAGGGGGAGGAACACTGAAGCTTTCTTT. Amino acids: CATSRGRNTEAFF.

This clonotype has just a few counts. The gene calls are TRBV3-1 and TRBJ2-2; D unclear. Germline CDR1 and CDR2: LGHDT and YNNKEL (reference sequence). The V end was cut by 4 bases, the J end by 6 bases, with 9 bases between. This CDR3 region has 13 residues. CDR3 loop: CASSRLGSGELFF. Written as DNA, the CDR3 is TGTGCCAGCAGCCGATTGGGCTCCGGGGAGCTGTTTTTT.

This clonotype was counted ten times or more. The V gene is TRBV7-9, the J gene TRBJ1-2; 8 nucleotides align to TRBD1. Germline-derived CDR1 and CDR2 are SEHNR and FQNEAQ (reference sequence). The CDR3 is 14 amino acids. V shed 5 bases and J 10 bases; nucleotides not matched to a gene: 12. The CDR3 DNA reads as TGTGCCAGCAGCCCACCAGGGGGCTTTGTAGACTACACCTTC. Translating gives CASSPPGGFVDYTF.

This clonotype was recorded at least ten times. The gene calls are TRBV7-8 and TRBJ1-4; the D gene is possibly TRBD1 (5 bases). CDR3 length equals 17 residues. V was pared by 1 base and J by 5 bases, with 17 bases between. CDR1 and CDR2 from the germline V gene are SGHVS and FQNEAQ. CDR3 bases: TGTGCCAGCAGCTTAGTGGTCAGGGCGGTACAAAATGAAAAACTGTTTTTT. It translates to CASSLVVRAVQNEKLFF.

Note on this clonotype: A much larger clone differs from this one at a single base, so this may be a read error. The rearrangement links TRBV5-4 to TRBJ2-7; TRBD2 matches at 13 bases. Germline V gene lookup returns CDR1 SGHNT and CDR2 YYREEE (reference sequence). This CDR3 region has 13 residues. CDR3 region: CAGSWTSGSEQYF. The CDR3 DNA sequence: TGTGCCGGCAGCTGGACTAGCGGGAGCGAGCAGTACTTC.

This clonotype appeared a few times. The CDR3 coding sequence is TGTGCCAGCAGTGGAGCTGGGGAGCTGTTTTTT. Protein sequence: CASSGAGELFF. This chain uses TRBV2 with TRBJ2-2; unclear D gene. This CDR3 is built from 11 residues. The germline CDR1 and CDR2 sequences are SNHLY and FYNNEI. The V end was cut by 4 bases, the J end by 8 bases, with 5 bases between. The entire variable domain, with the rest obtained from reference TRBV2 and TRBJ2-2, is as follows: EPEVTQTPSHQVTQMGQEVILRCVPISNHLYFYWYRQILGQKVEFLVSFYNNEISEKSEIFDDQFSVERPDGSNFTLKIRSTKLEDSAMYFCASSGAGELFFGEGSRLTVL.

This clonotype was seen at least ten times. This chain links TRBV11-3 with TRBJ1-1, with 10 bases fitting TRBD1. V gave up 4 bases and J gave up 6 bases; unmatched junction bases: 8. CDR1 and CDR2 (germline): SGHNT, YENEEA. This CDR3 contains 15 residues. CDR3 sequence: CASSSPTGGSAEAFF. CDR3 bases: TGTGCCAGCAGCTCGCCGACAGGGGGCTCCGCTGAAGCTTTCTTT.

This rearrangement joins TRBV29-1 to TRBJ2-7, with a tentative D call TRBD1 (6 bases). The CDR3 has 13 amino acids. The germline V and J ends were trimmed by 8 bases and 3 bases, with 17 bases remaining between them. Germline V gene data show CDR1 as SQVTM and CDR2 as ANQGSEA. The CDR3 here is CSTPGAAVYEQYF. CDR3 in DNA: TGCAGCACGCCAGGGGCCGCGGTCTACGAGCAGTACTTC.

The chain combines TRBV6-5 with TRBJ2-3; D gene ambiguous. Looked up from germline, CDR1 is MNHEY and CDR2 is SVGAGI. This CDR3 is 16 amino acids long. V lost 2 bases to trimming and J lost 0 bases, with 12 bases between them. The CDR3 sequence: CASSYATGTSTDTQYF. DNA for the CDR3: TGTGCCAGCAGTTACGCGACTGGAACTAGCACAGATACGCAGTATTTT.

There are many counts of this clonotype. The chain joins TRBV20-1 to TRBJ1-4, with a weak D call TRBD1 (5 bases). V lost 5 bases to trimming and J lost 7 bases, with 17 bases between them. Germline V gene data show CDR1 as DFQATT and CDR2 as SNEGSKA (reference sequence). The CDR3 totals 14 residues. The CDR3, as DNA: TGCAGTGCTTTGCGGGACCAAGTCATTGAAAAACTGTTTTTT. It translates to CSALRDQVIEKLFF.

The chain links TRBV5-1 to TRBJ2-7; D perhaps matches TRBD1 (6 bases). This CDR3 is 14 amino acids long. Germline V gene sequence: CDR1 SGHRS, CDR2 YFSETQ. The V gene lost 4 bases and the J gene lost 6 bases, with 17 bases spanning the gap. The CDR3 here is CASSNRDTPVEQYF. The CDR3 DNA reads as TGCGCCAGCAGCAACCGGGACACCCCTGTCGAGCAGTACTTC.